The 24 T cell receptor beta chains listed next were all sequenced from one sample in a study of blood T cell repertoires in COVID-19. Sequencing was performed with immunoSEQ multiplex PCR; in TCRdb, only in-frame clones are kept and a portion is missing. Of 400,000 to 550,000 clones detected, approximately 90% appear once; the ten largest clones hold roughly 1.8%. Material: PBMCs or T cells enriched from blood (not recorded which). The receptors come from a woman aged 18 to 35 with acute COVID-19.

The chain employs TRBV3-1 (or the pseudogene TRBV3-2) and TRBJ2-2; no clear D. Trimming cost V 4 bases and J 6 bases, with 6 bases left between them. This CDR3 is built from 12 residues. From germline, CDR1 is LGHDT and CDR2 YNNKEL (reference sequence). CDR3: CASSLESGELFF. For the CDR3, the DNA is TGTGCCAGCAGCCTGGAGTCCGGGGAGCTGTTTTTT.

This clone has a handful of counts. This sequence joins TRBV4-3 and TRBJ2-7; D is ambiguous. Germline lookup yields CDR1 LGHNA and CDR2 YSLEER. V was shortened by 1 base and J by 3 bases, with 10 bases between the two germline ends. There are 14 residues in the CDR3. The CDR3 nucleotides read TGCGCCAGCAGCCAAGTTAACAGCTACTACGAGCAGTACTTC. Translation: CASSQVNSYYEQYF.

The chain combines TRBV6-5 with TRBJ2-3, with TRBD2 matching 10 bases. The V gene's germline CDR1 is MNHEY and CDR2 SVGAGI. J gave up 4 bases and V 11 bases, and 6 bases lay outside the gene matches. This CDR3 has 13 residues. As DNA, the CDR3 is TGTGCCGGATCTAGCGGGGGTCCAGATACGCAGTATTTT. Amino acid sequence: CAGSSGGPDTQYF.

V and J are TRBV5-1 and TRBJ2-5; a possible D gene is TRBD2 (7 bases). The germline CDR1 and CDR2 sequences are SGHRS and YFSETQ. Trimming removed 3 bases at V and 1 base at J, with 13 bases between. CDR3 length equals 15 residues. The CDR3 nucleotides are TGCGCCAGCAGCTCCGTGGCGGGGGCCCAAGAGACCCAGTACTTC. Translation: CASSSVAGAQETQYF.

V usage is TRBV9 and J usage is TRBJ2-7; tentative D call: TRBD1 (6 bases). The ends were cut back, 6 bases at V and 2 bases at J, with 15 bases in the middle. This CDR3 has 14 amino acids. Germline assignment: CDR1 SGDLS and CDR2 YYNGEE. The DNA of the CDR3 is TGTGCCAGCAACGCCGGGACAATGACCTACGAGCAGTACTTC. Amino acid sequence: CASNAGTMTYEQYF.

CDR3 in amino acids: CASSYSSPGVAEAFF. CDR3 coding DNA: TGTGCCAGCAGTTACTCGAGTCCGGGGGTGGCTGAAGCTTTCTTT. This chain links TRBV6-5 with TRBJ1-1, with D perhaps TRBD1 (5 bases). The germline V gene has CDR1 MNHEY and CDR2 SVGAGI. Between the trimmed V and J ends, which lost 0 bases and 6 bases, there was a span of 14 bases. The CDR3 is 15 amino acids.

The chain's CDR3 is CASRHRDFIETQYF. Here the CDR3 DNA reads TGTGCCAGCAGACACCGGGATTTTATAGAGACCCAGTACTTC. The chain links TRBV27 to TRBJ2-5, with D perhaps matching TRBD2 (5 bases). The CDR3 has 14 residues. CDR1 and CDR2 from the germline V gene are MNHEY and SMNVEV (reference sequence). V was pared by 6 bases and J by 4 bases, with 15 bases between.

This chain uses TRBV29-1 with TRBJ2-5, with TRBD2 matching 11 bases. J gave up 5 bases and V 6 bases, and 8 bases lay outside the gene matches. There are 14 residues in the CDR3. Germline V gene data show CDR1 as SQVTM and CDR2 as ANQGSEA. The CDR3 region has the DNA TGCAGCGTGAGAATAGCGGGAGGGCCCGAGACCCAGTACTTC. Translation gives CSVRIAGGPETQYF.

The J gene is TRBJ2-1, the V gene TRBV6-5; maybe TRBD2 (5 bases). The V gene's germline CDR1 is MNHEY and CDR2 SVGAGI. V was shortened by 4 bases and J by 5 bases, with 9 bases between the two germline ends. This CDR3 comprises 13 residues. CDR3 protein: CASSLDLHNEQFF. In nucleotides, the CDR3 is TGTGCCAGCAGTTTGGACTTACACAATGAGCAGTTCTTC.

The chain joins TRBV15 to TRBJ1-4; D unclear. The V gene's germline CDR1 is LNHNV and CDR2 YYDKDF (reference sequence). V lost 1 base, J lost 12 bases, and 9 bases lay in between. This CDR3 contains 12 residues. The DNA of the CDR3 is TGTGCCACCAGCAGAGGGGCCGCGCAACTGTTTTTT. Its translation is CATSRGAAQLFF.

CDR3 coding DNA: TGTGCCAGCAGTATTATGTTCGGACAGGGGACCACCGGGGAGCTGTTTTTT. This gives the protein CASSIMFGQGTTGELFF. The V gene is TRBV28, the J gene TRBJ2-2; 9 bases agree with TRBD1. Germline lookup yields CDR1 MDHEN and CDR2 SYDVKM. J was trimmed by 4 bases and V by 5 bases; bases with no gene match: 11. The CDR3 sequence is 17 residues long.

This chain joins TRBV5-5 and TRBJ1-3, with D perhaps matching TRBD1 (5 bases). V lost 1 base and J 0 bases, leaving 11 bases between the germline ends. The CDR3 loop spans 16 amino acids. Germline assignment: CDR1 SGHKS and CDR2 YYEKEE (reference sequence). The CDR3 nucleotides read TGTGCCAGCAGCTTGTCACCAGGGTTCTCTGGAAACACCATATATTTT. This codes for CASSLSPGFSGNTIYF.

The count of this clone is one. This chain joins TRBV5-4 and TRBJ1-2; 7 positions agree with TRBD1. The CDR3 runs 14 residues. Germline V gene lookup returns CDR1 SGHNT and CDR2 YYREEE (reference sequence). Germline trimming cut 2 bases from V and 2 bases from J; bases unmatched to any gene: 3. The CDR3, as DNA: TGTGCCAGCAGCTTCGCAGGGGGAAACTATGGCTACACCTTC. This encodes CASSFAGGNYGYTF.

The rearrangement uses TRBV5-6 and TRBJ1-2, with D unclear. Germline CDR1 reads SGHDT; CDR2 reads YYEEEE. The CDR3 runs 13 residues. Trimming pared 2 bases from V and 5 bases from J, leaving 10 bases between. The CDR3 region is CASSFVREYGYTF. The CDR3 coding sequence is TGTGCCAGCAGCTTTGTCCGGGAATATGGCTACACCTTC.

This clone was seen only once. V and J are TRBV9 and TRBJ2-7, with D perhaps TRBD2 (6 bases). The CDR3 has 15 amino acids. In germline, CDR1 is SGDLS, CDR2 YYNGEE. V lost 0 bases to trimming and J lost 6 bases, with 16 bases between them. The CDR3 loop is CASSVASGSLAEQYF. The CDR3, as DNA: TGTGCCAGCAGCGTAGCCTCCGGGAGTCTGGCCGAGCAGTACTTC.

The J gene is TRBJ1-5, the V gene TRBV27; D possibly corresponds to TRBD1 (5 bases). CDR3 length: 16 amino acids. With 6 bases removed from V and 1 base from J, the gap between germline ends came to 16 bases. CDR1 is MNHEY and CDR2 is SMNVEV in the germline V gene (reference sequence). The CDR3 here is CASRGLSVGSNQPQHF. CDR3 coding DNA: TGTGCCAGCAGGGGGCTGTCAGTCGGGAGCAATCAGCCCCAGCATTTT.

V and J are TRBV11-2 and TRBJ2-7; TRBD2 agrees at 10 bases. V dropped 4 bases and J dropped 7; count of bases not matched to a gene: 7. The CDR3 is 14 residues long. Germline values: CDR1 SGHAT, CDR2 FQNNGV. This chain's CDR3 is CASSSSAGGREQYF. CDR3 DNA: TGTGCCAGCAGCTCCTCAGCGGGAGGGCGAGAGCAGTACTTC.

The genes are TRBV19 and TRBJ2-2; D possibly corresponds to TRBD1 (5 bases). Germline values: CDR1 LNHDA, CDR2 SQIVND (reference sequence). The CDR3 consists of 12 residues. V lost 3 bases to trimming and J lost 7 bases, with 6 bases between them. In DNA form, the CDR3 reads TGTGCCAGTAGTATCAGGGTCGGGGAGCTGTTTTTT. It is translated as CASSIRVGELFF.

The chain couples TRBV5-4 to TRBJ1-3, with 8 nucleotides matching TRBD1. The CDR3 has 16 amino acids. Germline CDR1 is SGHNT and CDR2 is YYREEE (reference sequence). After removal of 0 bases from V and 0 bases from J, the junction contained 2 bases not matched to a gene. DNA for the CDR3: TGTGCCAGCAGCTTGGGGACAGGGATCTCTGGAAACACCATATATTTT. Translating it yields CASSLGTGISGNTIYF.

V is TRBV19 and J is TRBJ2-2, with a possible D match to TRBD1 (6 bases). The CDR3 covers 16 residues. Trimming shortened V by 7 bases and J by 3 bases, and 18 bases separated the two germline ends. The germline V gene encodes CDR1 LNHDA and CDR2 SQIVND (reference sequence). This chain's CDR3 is CASTPLGAYDTGELFF. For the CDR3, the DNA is TGTGCCAGTACCCCCTTGGGGGCATACGACACCGGGGAGCTGTTTTTT.

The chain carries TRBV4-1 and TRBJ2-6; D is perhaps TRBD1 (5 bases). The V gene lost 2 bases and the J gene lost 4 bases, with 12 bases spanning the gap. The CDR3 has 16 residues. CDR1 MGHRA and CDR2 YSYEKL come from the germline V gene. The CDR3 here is CASSQPGRVGANVLTF. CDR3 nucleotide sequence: TGCGCCAGCAGCCAACCAGGCAGGGTAGGGGCCAACGTCCTGACTTTC.

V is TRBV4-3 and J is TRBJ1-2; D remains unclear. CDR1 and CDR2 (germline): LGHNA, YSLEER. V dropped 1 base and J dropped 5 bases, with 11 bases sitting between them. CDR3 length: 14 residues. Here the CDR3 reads CASSQANAVYGYTF. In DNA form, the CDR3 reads TGCGCCAGCAGCCAAGCTAATGCCGTTTATGGCTACACCTTC.

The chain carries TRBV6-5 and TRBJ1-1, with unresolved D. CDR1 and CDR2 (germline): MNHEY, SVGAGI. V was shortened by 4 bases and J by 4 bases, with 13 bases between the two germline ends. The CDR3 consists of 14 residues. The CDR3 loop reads CASSLGGPGTEAFF. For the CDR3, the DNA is TGTGCCAGCAGTTTAGGTGGGCCTGGCACTGAAGCTTTCTTT.

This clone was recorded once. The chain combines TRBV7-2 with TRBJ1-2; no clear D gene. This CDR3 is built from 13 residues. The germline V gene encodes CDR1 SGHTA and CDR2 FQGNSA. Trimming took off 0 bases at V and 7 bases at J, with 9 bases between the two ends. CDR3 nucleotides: TGTGCCAGCAGCTTAGCAGCGGGTTTTGGCTACACCTTC. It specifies CASSLAAGFGYTF.